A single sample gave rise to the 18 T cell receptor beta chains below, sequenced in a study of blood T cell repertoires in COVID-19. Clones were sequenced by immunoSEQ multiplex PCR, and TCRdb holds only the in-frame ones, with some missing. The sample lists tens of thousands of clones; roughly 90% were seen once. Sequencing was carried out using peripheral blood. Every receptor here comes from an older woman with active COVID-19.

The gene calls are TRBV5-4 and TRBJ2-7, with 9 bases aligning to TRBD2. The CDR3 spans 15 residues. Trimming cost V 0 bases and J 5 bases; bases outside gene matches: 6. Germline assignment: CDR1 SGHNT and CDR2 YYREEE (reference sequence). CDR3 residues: CASSLEAGGSHEQYF. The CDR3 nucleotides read TGTGCCAGCAGCTTGGAAGCGGGAGGCAGCCACGAGCAGTACTTC.

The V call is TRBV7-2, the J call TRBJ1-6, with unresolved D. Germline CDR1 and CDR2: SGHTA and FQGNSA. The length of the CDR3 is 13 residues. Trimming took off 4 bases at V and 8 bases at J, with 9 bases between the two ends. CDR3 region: CASSSGRYSPLHF. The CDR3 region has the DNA TGTGCCAGCAGCTCGGGGAGGTATTCACCCCTCCACTTT.

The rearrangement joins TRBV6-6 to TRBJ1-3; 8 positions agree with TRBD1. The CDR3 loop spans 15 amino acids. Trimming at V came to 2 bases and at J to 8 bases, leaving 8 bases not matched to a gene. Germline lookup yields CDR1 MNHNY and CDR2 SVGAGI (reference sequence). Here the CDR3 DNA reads TGTGCCAGCAGTTACGACAGGGGACCGCGGGACACCATATATTTT. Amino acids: CASSYDRGPRDTIYF.

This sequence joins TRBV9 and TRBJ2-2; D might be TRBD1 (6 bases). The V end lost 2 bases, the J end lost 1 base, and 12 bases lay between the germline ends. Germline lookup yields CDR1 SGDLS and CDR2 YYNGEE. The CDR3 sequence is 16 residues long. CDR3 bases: TGTGCCAGCAGCGTGGGACATAAGTTGAACACCGGGGAGCTGTTTTTT. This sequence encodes CASSVGHKLNTGELFF.

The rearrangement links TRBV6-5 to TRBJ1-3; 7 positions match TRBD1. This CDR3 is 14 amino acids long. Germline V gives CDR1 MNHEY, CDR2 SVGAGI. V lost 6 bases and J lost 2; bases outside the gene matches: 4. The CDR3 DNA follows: TGTGCCAGCAGGCCAACAGGGGCTGGAAACACCATATATTTT. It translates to CASRPTGAGNTIYF.

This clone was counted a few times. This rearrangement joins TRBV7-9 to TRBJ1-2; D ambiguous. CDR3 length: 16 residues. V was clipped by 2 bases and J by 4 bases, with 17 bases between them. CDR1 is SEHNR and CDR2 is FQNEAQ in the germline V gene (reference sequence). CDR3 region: CASSLRSFQAIYGYTF. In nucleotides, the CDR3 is TGTGCCAGCAGCTTAAGAAGTTTCCAGGCGATCTATGGCTACACCTTC.

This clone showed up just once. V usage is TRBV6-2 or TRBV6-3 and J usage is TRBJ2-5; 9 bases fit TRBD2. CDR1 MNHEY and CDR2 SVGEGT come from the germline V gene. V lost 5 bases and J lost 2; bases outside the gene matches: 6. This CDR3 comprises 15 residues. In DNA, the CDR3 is TGTGCCAGCAGTCATCCGCGGGGGGGGCAAGAGACCCAGTACTTC. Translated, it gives CASSHPRGGQETQYF.

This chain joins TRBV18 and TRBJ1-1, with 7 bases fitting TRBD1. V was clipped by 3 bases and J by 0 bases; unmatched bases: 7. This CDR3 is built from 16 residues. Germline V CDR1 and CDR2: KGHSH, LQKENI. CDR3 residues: CASSPPMTGMNTEAFF. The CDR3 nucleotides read TGTGCCAGCTCACCCCCCATGACAGGGATGAACACTGAAGCTTTCTTT.

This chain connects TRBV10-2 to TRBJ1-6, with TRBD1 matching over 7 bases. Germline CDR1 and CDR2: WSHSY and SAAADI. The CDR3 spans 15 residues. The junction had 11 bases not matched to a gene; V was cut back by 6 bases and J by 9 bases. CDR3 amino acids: CASSLADRALSPLHF. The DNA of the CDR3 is TGCGCCAGCAGCCTGGCCGACAGGGCCCTTTCACCCCTCCACTTT.

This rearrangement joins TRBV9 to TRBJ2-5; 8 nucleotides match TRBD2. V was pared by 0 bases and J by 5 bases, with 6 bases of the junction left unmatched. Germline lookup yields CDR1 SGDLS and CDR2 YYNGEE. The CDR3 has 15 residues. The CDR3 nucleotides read TGTGCCAGCAGCGTAGCCGGGGGACTAGAGGAGACCCAGTACTTC. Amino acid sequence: CASSVAGGLEETQYF.

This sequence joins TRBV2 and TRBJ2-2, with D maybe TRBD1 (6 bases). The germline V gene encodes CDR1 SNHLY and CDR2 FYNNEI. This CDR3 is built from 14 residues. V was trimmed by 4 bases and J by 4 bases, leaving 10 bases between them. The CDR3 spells CASSVTDSTGELFF. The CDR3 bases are TGTGCCAGCAGTGTTACGGACAGCACCGGGGAGCTGTTTTTT.

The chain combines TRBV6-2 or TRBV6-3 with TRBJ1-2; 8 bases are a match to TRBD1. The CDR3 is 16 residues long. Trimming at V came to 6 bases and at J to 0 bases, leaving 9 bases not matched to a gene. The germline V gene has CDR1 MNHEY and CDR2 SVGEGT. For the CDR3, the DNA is TGTGCCAGCAGCGCTGGCGGACAGGGTGCTAACTATGGCTACACCTTC. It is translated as CASSAGGQGANYGYTF.

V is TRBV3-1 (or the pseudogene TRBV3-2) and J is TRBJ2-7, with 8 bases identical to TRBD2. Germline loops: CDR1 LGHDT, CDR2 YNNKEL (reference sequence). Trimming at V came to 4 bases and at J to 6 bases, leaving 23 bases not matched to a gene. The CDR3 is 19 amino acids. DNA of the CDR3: TGTGCCAGCAGCCTAAGATATCCGGGAGGGGCCCGGAAGGAGGGCGAGCAGTACTTC. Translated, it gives CASSLRYPGGARKEGEQYF.

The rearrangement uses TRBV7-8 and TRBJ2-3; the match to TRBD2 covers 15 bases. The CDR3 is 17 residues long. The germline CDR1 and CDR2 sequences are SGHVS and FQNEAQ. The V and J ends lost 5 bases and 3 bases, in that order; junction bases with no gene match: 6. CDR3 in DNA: TGTGCCAGCAGCATGTGGACTAGCGGGGGGGTGACAGATACGCAGTATTTT. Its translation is CASSMWTSGGVTDTQYF.

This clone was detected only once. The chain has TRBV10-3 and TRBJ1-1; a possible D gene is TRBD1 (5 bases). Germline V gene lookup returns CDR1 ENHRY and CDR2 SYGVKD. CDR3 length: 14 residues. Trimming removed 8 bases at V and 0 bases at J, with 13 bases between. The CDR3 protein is CAIGGDGLNTEAFF. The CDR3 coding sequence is TGTGCCATCGGAGGGGACGGCTTGAACACTGAAGCTTTCTTT.

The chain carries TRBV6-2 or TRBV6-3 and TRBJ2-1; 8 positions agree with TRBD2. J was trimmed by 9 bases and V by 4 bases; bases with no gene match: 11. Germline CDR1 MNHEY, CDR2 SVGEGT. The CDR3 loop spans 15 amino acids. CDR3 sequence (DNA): TGTGCCAGCAGTTGGGAAAAGGGACTAGGTGGTGAGCAGTTCTTC. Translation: CASSWEKGLGGEQFF.

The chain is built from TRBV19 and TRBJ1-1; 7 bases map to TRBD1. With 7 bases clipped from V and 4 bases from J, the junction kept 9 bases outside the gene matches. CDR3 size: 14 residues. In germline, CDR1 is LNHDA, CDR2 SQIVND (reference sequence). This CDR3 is CASMRQGGGTEAFF. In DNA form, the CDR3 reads TGTGCCAGTATGAGACAGGGCGGTGGCACTGAAGCTTTCTTT.

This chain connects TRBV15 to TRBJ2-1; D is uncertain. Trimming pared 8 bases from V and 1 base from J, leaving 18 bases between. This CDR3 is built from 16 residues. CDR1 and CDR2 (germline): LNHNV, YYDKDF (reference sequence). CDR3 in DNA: TGTGCCACCCACGAATCAAGTAGTGGTTCCTACAATGAGCAGTTCTTC. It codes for CATHESSSGSYNEQFF. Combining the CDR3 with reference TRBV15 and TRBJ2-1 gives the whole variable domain DAMVIQNPRYQVTQFGKPVTLSCSQTLNHNVMYWYQQKSSQAPKLLFHYYDKDFNNEADTPDNFQSRRPNTSFCFLDIRSPGLGDTAMYLCATHESSSGSYNEQFFGPGTRLTVL.